This paragraph covers one T cell receptor (beta chain) sequence. The antigen remains unidentified. Alongside a J-beta primer mix, a sample-barcoded 5' primer served in a second PCR lasting about 7 to 11 cycles. TCRdb used MiXCR to reprocess the 5' RACE reads, holding one entry per CDR3 protein. The sample holds about 290,000 distinct CDR3 sequences, about 25% seen once. V was cut by 10 bases and J by 0 bases, with 10 bases left in between. The germline V gene encodes CDR1 MDHEN and CDR2 SYDVKM. The CDR3 totals 13 residues. The data were taken from a study of blood T cells in healthy people across ages. Study observations and caveats: Observed TCR beta diversity showed a strong correlation with the percentage of naive T cells as measured by flow cytometry. Donor CMV status was unknown, possibly confounding expanded clonotype changes.

This chain uses TRBV28 with TRBJ1-3, with a possible D match to TRBD1 (6 bases). The origin of this receptor is a woman in her 70s in good health. The specimen was blood. The CDR3 bases are TGTGCCACGTGGGACAACTCTGGAAACACCATATATTTT. Amino acid sequence: CATWDNSGNTIYF. Full variable domain (remainder filled in from reference TRBV28 and TRBJ1-3): DVKVTQSSRYLVKRTGEKVFLECVQDMDHENMFWYRQDPGLGLRLIYFSYDVKMKEKGDIPEGYSVSREKKERFSLILESASTNQTSMYLCATWDNSGNTIYFGEGSWLTVV.